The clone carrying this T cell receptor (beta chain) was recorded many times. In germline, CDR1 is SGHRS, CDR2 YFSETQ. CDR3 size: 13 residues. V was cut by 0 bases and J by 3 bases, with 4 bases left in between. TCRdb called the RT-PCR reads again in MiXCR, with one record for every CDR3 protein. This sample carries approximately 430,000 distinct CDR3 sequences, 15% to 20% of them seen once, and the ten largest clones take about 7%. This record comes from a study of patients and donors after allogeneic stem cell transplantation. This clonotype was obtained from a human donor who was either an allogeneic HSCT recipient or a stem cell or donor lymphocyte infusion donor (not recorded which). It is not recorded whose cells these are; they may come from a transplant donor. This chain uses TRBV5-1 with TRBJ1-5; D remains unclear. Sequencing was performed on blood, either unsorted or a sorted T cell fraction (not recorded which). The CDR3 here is CASSLGINQPQHF. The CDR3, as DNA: TGCGCCAGCAGCTTGGGGATCAATCAGCCCCAGCATTTT. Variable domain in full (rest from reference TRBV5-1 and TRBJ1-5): KAGVTQTPRYLIKTRGQQVTLSCSPISGHRSVSWYQQTPGQGLQFLFEYFSETQRNKGNFPGRFSGRQFSNSRSEMNVSTLELGDSALYLCASSLGINQPQHFGDGTRLSIL.